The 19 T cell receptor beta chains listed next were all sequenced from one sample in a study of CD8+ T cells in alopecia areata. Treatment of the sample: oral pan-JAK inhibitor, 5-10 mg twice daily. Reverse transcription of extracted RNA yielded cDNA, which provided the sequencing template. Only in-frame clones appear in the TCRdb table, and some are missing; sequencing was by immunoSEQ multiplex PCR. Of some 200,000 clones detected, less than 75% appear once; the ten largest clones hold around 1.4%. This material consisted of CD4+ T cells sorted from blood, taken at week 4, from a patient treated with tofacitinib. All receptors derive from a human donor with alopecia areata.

CDR3 amino acids: CSVGVSKRETQYF. CDR3 sequence (DNA): TGCAGCGTGGGGGTCTCAAAAAGGGAGACCCAGTACTTC. The J gene is TRBJ2-5, the V gene TRBV29-1, with D perhaps being TRBD1 or TRBD2 (5 bases each). V was shortened by 6 bases and J by 5 bases, with 16 bases between the two germline ends. In germline, CDR1 is SQVTM, CDR2 ANQGSEA. The CDR3 is 13 residues long. Filled out from reference TRBV29-1 and TRBJ2-5, the complete variable domain reads SAVISQKPSRDICQRGTSLTIQCQVDSQVTMMFWYRQQPGQSLTLIATANQGSEATYESGFVIDKFPISRPNLTFSTLTVSNMSPEDSSIYLCSVGVSKRETQYFGPGTRLLVL.

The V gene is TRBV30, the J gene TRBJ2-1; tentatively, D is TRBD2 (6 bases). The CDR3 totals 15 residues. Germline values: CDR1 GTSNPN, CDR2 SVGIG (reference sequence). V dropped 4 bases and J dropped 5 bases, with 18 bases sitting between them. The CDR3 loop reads CAWIGRRGSHNEQFF. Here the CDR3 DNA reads TGTGCCTGGATAGGCCGGAGGGGTTCGCACAATGAGCAGTTCTTC.

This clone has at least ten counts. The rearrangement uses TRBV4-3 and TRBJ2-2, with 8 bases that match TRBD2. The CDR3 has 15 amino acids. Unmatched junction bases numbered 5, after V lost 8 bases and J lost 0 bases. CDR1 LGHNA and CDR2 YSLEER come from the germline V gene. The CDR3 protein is CASRSGESNTGELFF. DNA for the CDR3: TGCGCCAGCCGTAGCGGGGAGTCGAACACCGGGGAGCTGTTTTTT.

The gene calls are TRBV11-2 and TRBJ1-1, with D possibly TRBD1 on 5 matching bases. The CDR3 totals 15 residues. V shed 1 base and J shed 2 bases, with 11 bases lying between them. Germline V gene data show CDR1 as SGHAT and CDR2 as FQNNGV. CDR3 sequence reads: CASSLAAGRNTEAFF. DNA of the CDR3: TGTGCCAGCAGCTTAGCTGCAGGGCGTAACACTGAAGCTTTCTTT.

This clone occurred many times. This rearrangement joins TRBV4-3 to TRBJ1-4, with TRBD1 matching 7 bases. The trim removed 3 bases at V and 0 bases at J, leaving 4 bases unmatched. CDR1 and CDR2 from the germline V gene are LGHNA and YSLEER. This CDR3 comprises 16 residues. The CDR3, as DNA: TGCGCCAGCAGCCAGGCCGACAGGGCAACTAATGAAAAACTGTTTTTT. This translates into CASSQADRATNEKLFF.

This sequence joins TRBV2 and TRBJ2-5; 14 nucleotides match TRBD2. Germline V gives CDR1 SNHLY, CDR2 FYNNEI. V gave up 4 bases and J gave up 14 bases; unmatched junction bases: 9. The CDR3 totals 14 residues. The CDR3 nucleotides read TGTGCCAGCAGTGCCGGGACTAGCGGGGGCCGGGACTACTTC. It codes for CASSAGTSGGRDYF. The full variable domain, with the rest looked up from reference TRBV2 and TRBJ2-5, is EPEVTQTPSHQVTQMGQEVILRCVPISNHLYFYWYRQILGQKVEFLVSFYNNEISEKSEIFDDQFSVERPDGSNFTLKIRSTKLEDSAMYFCASSAGTSGGRDYFGPGTRLLVL.

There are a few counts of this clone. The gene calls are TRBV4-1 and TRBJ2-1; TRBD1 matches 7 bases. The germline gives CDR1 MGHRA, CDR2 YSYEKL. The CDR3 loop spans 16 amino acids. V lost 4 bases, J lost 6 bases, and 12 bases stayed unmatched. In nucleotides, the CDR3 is TGCGCCAGCAGCCCATTCGTGGACAGGAGGTCCAATGAGCAGTTCTTC. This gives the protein CASSPFVDRRSNEQFF.

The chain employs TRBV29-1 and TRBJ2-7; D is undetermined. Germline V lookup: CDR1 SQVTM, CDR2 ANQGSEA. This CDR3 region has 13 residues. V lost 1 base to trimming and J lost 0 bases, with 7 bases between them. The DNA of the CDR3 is TGCAGCGTTGAAGCGGATAGCTCCTACGAGCAGTACTTC. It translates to CSVEADSSYEQYF.

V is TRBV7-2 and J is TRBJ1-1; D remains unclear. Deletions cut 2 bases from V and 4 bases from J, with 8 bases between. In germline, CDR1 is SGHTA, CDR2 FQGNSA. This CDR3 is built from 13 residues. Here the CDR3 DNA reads TGTGCCAGCAGCTTACAAGGGTTCACTGAAGCTTTCTTT. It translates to CASSLQGFTEAFF.

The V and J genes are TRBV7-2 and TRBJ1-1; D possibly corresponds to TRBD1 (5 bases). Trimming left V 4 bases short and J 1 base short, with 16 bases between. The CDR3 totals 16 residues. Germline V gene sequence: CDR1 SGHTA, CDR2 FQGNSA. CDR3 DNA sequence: TGTGCCAGCAGCTCAATTGGGTCTAGGGGGAACACTGAAGCTTTCTTT. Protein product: CASSSIGSRGNTEAFF.

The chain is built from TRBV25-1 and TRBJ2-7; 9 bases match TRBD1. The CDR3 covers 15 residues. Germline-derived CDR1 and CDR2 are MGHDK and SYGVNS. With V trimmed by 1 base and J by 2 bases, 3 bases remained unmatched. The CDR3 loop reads CASSESGQGTYEQYF. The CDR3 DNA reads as TGTGCCAGCAGTGAATCGGGACAGGGAACCTACGAGCAGTACTTC.

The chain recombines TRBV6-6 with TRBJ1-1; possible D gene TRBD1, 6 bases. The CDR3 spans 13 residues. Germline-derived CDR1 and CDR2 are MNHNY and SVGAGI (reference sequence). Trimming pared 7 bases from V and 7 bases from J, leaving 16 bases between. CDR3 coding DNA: TGTGCCAGCAACCAACAGGGAGGGAGTGAAGCTTTCTTT. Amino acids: CASNQQGGSEAFF.

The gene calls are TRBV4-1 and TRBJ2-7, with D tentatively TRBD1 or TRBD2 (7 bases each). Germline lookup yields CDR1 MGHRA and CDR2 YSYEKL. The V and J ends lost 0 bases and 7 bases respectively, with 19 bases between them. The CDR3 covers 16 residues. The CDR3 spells CASSQDPQGGILEQYF. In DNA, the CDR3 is TGCGCCAGCAGCCAAGATCCCCAGGGGGGGATCCTGGAGCAGTACTTC.

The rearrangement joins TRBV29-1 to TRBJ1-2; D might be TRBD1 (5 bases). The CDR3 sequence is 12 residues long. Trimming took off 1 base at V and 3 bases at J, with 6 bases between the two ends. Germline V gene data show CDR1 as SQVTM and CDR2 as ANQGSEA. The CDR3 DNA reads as TGCAGCGTTGAAGGAGGGGACTATGGCTACACCTTC. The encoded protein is CSVEGGDYGYTF.

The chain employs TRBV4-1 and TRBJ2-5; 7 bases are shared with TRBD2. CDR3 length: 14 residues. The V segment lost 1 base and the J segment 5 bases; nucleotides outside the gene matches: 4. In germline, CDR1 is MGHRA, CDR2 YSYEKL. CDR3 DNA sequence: TGCGCCAGCAGCCAAGCGGGGGGTCGGGAGACCCAGTACTTC. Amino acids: CASSQAGGRETQYF.

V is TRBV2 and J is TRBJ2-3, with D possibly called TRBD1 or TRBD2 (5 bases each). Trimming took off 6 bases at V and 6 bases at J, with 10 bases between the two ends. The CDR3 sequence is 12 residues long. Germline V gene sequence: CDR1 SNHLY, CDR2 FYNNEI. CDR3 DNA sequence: TGTGCCAGCAGCTACAGGAGGGATACGCAGTATTTT. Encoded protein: CASSYRRDTQYF.

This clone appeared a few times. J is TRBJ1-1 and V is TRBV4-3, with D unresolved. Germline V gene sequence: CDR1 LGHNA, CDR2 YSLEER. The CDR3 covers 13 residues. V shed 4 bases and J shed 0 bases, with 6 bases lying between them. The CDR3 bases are TGCGCCAGCAGCCCGCCCCTGAACACTGAAGCTTTCTTT. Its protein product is CASSPPLNTEAFF.

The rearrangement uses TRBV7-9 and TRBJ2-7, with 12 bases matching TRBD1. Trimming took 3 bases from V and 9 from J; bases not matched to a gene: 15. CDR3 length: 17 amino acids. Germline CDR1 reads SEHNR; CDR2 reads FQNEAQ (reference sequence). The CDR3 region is CASSFNSRGQGAGGQYF. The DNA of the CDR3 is TGTGCCAGCAGCTTTAATTCCAGGGGACAGGGGGCAGGCGGGCAGTACTTC.

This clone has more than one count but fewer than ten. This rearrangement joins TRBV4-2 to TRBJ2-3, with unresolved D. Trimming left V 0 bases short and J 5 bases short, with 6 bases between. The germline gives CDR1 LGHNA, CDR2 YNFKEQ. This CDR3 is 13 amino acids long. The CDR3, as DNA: TGTGCCAGCAGCCAAGATACGGGAGATACGCAGTATTTT. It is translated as CASSQDTGDTQYF.